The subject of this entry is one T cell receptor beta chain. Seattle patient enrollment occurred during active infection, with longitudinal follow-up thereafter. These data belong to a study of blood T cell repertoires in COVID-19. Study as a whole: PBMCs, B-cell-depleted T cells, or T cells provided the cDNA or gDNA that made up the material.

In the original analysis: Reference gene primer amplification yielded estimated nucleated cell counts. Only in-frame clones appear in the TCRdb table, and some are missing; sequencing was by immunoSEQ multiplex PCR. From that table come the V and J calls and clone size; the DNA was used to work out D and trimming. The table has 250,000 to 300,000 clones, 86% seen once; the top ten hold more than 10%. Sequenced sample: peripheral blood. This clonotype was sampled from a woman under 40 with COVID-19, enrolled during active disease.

This chain's CDR3 is CASSPVAGALYEQYF. CDR3 coding DNA: TGTGCCAGCAGCCCCGTAGCGGGGGCCCTCTACGAGCAGTACTTC. V and J are TRBV4-2 and TRBJ2-7; 9 bases are shared with TRBD2. V lost 4 bases, J lost 3 bases, and 7 bases stayed unmatched. Germline lookup yields CDR1 LGHNA and CDR2 YNFKEQ. There are 15 residues in the CDR3.